The 10 T cell receptor beta chains below come from one sample, sequenced in a study of cytomegalovirus exposure and HLA in healthy donors. 60 Vbeta and 13 Jbeta primers were used in PCR. Assay: immunoSEQ multiplex PCR; the TCRdb copy retains only in-frame clones and omits some. Of fewer than 200,000 clones listed, about four fifths are singletons. The source material was PBMCs. The origin of the receptors is a woman under 30 in good health and CMV-seropositive.

The chain combines TRBV19 with TRBJ1-5; 9 nucleotides line up with TRBD1. Germline assignment: CDR1 LNHDA and CDR2 SQIVND (reference sequence). The V gene end was trimmed by 6 bases and the J gene end by 3 bases; junction bases not matched to a gene: 9. This CDR3 region has 16 residues. CDR3 in amino acids: CASRNRGLTTNQPQHF. In DNA, the CDR3 is TGTGCCAGTAGAAACAGGGGGCTCACAACCAATCAGCCCCAGCATTTT.

The chain combines TRBV19 with TRBJ2-2; the match to TRBD1 covers 7 bases. Trimming cost V 7 bases and J 8 bases; bases outside gene matches: 10. The CDR3 length is 14 residues. CDR1 and CDR2 (germline): LNHDA, SQIVND (reference sequence). CDR3 DNA: TGTGCCAGTAAGCGGACAGGCCGTGTAGGGGAGCTGTTTTTT. It specifies CASKRTGRVGELFF.

This clone has only a few counts. CDR3 DNA sequence: TGTGCCAGCAGCGTAACCGGAGCGGGGGCCAGCACAGATACGCAGTATTTT. Residues: CASSVTGAGASTDTQYF. This chain links TRBV9 with TRBJ2-3, with TRBD2 matching 8 bases. CDR1 SGDLS and CDR2 YYNGEE come from the germline V gene. This CDR3 region has 17 residues. V was clipped by 1 base and J by 0 bases; unmatched bases: 7.

This clone was counted only a few times. The V gene is TRBV11-1, the J gene TRBJ2-1, with 8 bases aligning to TRBD2. The germline CDR1 and CDR2 sequences are SGHAT and FQDESV (reference sequence). The trim removed 1 base at V and 3 bases at J, leaving 2 bases unmatched. The CDR3 is 15 residues long. CDR3 in amino acids: CASSLGAGGYNEQFF. CDR3 coding DNA: TGTGCCAGCAGCTTAGGCGCGGGGGGCTACAATGAGCAGTTCTTC.

A few counts support this clone. This chain joins TRBV4-3 and TRBJ1-5; D is uncertain. The ends were cut back, 0 bases at V and 2 bases at J, with 8 bases in the middle. Germline CDR1 LGHNA, CDR2 YSLEER. The CDR3 contains 15 residues. This CDR3 reads CASSQDNGGNQPQHF. The CDR3 coding sequence is TGCGCCAGCAGCCAAGATAACGGGGGCAATCAGCCCCAGCATTTT.

The chain combines TRBV6-5 with TRBJ1-1; the D gene is possibly TRBD1 (5 bases). In germline, CDR1 is MNHEY, CDR2 SVGAGI. CDR3 length equals 14 residues. V lost 7 bases and J lost 3, with 15 bases in between. CDR3 residues: CASTRGPRDTEAFF. The CDR3, as DNA: TGTGCCAGCACTAGGGGCCCTAGGGACACTGAAGCTTTCTTT.

This chain joins TRBV30 and TRBJ2-1; TRBD1 matches 7 bases. The CDR3 is 14 amino acids. J was trimmed by 2 bases and V by 4 bases; bases with no gene match: 5. Germline CDR1 reads GTSNPN; CDR2 reads SVGIG (reference sequence). CDR3 amino acids: CAWTTGTAYNEQFF. The CDR3 coding sequence is TGTGCCTGGACCACCGGGACAGCCTACAATGAGCAGTTCTTC.

This chain links TRBV9 with TRBJ1-2; TRBD1 agrees at 11 bases. J lost 5 bases, V lost 3 bases, and 9 bases had no gene match. The V gene's germline CDR1 is SGDLS and CDR2 YYNGEE. This CDR3 is built from 16 residues. The CDR3 region is CASSGNLRDRGYGYTF. Here the CDR3 DNA reads TGTGCCAGCAGCGGAAACCTCCGGGACAGGGGGTATGGCTACACCTTC. Full variable domain (missing parts from reference TRBV9 and TRBJ1-2): DSGVTQTPKHLITATGQRVTLRCSPRSGDLSVYWYQQSLDQGLQFLIQYYNGEERAKGNILERFSAQQFPDLHSELNLSSLELGDSALYFCASSGNLRDRGYGYTFGSGTRLTVV.

CDR3 DNA: TGTGCCAGCAGCCAGTCGGACAGGGAGTCCTACGAGCAGTACTTC. It encodes CASSQSDRESYEQYF. The chain recombines TRBV4-2 with TRBJ2-7; 8 bases are shared with TRBD1. Germline V CDR1 and CDR2: LGHNA, YNFKEQ. The CDR3 is 15 residues long. With V trimmed by 3 bases and J by 1 base, 5 bases remained unmatched.

The CDR3 DNA follows: TGTGCCAGCAGCGAGATAGCGGGGGGCTACGAGCAGTACTTC. Translated: CASSEIAGGYEQYF. The chain joins TRBV27 to TRBJ2-7; 10 positions agree with TRBD2. CDR1 and CDR2 (germline): MNHEY, SMNVEV (reference sequence). V gave up 6 bases and J gave up 3 bases; unmatched junction bases: 5. The CDR3 is 14 residues long.